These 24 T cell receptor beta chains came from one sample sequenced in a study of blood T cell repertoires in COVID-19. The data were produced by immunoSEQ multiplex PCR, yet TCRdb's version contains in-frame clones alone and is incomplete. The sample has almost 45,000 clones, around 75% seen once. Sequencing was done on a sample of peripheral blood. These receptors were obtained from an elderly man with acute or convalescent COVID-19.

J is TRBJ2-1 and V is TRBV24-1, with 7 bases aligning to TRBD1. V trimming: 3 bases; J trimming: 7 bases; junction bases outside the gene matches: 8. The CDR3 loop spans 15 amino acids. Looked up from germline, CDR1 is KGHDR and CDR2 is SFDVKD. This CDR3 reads CATSDTTRDSNEQFF. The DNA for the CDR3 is TGTGCCACCAGTGATACGACTCGGGACAGTAATGAGCAGTTCTTC.

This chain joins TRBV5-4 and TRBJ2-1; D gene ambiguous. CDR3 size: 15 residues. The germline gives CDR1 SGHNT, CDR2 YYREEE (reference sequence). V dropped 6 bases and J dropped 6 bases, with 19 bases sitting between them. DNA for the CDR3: TGTGCCAGCACCTCTGCAAGAGGTGGTCGCAATGAGCAGTTCTTC. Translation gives CASTSARGGRNEQFF.

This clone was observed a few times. The CDR3 DNA sequence: TGTGCCTGGAACGGGATTTCTGGAAACACCATATATTTT. Translated: CAWNGISGNTIYF. The V gene is TRBV30, the J gene TRBJ1-3, with D hard to call. Between the trimmed V and J ends, which lost 4 bases and 1 base, there was a span of 8 bases. This CDR3 region has 13 residues. Germline values: CDR1 GTSNPN, CDR2 SVGIG (reference sequence).

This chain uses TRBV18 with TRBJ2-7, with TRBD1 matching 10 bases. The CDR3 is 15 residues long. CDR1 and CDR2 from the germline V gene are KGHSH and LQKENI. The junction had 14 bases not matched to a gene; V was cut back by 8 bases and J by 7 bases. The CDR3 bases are TGTGCCAGCCATCCGGGACAGGGGAGTCATGGGGAGCAGTACTTC. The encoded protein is CASHPGQGSHGEQYF.

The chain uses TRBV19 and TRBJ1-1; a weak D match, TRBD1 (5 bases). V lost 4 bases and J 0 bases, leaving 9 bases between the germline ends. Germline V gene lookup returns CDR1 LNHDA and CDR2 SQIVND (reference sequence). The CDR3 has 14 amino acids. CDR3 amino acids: CASSTRTLNTEAFF. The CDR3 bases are TGTGCCAGTAGTACTAGGACATTGAACACTGAAGCTTTCTTT.

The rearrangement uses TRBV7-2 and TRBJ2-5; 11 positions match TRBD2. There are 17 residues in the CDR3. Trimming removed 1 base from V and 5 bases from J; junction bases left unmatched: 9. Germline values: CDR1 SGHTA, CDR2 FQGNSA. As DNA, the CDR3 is TGTGCCAGCAGCTTAGAGTACCTAGCGGGAGGCGGGGAGACCCAGTACTTC. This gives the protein CASSLEYLAGGGETQYF.

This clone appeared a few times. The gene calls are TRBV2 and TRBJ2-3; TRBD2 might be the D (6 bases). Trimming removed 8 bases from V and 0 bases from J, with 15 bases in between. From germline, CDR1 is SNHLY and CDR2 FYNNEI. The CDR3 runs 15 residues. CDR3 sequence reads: CASGLSGTSTDTQYF. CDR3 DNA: TGTGCCAGCGGACTTTCTGGGACTAGCACAGATACGCAGTATTTT.

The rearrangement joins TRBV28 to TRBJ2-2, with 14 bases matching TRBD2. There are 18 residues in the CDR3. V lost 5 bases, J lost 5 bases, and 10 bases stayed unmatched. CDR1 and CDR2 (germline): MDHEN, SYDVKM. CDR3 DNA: TGTGCCAGCAGTCCCCTCGGGACTAGCGGGAGTGTAACCGGGGAGCTGTTTTTT. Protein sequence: CASSPLGTSGSVTGELFF.

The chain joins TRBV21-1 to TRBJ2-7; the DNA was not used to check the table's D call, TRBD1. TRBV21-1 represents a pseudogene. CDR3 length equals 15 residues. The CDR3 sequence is CASSKVPLGPYEQYF. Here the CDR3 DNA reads TGTGCCAGCAGCAAAGTGCCATTGGGCCCTTACGAGCAGTACTTC.

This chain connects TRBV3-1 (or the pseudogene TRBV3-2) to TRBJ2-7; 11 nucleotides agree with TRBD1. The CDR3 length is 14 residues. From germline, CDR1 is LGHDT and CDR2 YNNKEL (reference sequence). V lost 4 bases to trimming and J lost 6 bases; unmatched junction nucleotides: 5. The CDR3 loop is CASSLGQGAIEQYF. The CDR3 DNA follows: TGTGCCAGCAGCCTAGGACAGGGGGCCATCGAGCAGTACTTC.

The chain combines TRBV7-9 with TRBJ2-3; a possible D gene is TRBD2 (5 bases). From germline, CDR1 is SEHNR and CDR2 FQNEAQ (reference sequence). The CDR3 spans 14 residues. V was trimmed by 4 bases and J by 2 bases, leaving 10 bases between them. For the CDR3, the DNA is TGTGCCAGCAGCTCCGGACTTTCCACAGATACGCAGTATTTT. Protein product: CASSSGLSTDTQYF.

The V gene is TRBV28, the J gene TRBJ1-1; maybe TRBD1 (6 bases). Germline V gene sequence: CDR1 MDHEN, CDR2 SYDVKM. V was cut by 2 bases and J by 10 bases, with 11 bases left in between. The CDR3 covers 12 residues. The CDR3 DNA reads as TGTGCCAGCAGTTTAGGCAGGGGTTCAGCTTTCTTT. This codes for CASSLGRGSAFF.

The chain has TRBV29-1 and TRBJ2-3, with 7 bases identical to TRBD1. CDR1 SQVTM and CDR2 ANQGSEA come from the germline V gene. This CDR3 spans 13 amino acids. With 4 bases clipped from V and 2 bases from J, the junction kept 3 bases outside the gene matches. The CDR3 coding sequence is TGCAGCGTTGGGGGACAGTACACAGATACGCAGTATTTT. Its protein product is CSVGGQYTDTQYF.

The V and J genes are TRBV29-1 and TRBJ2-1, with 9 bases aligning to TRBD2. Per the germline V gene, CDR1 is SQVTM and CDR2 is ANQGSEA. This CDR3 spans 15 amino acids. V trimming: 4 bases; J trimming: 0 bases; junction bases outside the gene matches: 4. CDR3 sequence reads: CSVGNSGSSYNEQFF. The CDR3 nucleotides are TGCAGCGTTGGTAATAGCGGGAGCTCCTACAATGAGCAGTTCTTC.

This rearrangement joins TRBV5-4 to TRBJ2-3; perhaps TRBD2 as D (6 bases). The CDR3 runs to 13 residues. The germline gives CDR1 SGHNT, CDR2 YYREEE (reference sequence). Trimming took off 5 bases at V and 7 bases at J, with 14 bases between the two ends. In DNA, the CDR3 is TGTGCCAGCAGTTCCGGACTACACAATACGCAGTATTTT. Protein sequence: CASSSGLHNTQYF. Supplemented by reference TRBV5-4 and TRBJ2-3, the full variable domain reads ETGVTQSPTHLIKTRGQQVTLRCSSQSGHNTVSWYQQALGQGPQFIFQYYREEENGRGNFPPRFSGLQFPNYSSELNVNALELDDSALYLCASSSGLHNTQYFGPGTRLTVL.

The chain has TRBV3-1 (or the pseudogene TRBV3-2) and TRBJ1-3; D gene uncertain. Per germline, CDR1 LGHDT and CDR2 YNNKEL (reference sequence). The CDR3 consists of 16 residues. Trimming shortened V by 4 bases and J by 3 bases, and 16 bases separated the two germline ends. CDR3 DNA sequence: TGTGCCAGCAGCCCTACTCAGTTGAGAGGTGGAAACACCATATATTTT. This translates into CASSPTQLRGGNTIYF.

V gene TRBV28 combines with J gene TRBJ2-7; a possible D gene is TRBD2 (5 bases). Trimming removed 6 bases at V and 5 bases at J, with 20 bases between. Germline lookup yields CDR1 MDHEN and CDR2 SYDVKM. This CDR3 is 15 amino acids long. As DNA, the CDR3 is TGTGCCAGCAGGGGTCTGCGGGCAATTTGGGACGAGCAGTACTTC. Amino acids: CASRGLRAIWDEQYF.

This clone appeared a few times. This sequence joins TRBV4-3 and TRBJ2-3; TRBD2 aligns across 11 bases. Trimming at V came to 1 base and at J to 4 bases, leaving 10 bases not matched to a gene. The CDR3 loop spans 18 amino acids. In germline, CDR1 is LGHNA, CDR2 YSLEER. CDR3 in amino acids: CASSQARTGTSGSDTQYF. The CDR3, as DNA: TGCGCCAGCAGCCAAGCCCGGACCGGGACTAGCGGATCAGATACGCAGTATTTT.

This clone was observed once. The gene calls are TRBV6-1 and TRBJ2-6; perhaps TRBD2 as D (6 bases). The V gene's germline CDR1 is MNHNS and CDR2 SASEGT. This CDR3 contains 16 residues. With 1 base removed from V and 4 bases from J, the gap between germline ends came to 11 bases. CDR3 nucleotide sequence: TGTGCCAGCAGTGAAGTTTGGAGGGCCGGGGCCAACGTCCTGACTTTC. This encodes CASSEVWRAGANVLTF.

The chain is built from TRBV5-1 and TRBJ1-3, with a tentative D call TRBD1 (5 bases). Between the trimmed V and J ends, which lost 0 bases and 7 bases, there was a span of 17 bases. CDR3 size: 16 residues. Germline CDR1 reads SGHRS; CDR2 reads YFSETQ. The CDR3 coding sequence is TGCGCCAGCAGCTTGGGGTTACAGGCCAAAACGAACACCATATATTTT. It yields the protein CASSLGLQAKTNTIYF.

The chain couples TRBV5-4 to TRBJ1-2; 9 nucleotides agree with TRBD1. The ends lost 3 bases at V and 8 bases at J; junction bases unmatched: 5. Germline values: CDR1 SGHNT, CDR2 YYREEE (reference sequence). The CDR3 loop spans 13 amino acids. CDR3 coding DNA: TGTGCCAGCAGCTGGGACAGGGTAAACGGCTACACCTTC. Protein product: CASSWDRVNGYTF.

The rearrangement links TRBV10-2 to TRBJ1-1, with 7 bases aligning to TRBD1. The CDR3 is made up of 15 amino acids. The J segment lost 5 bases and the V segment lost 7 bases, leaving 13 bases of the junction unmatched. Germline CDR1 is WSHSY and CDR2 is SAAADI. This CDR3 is CASKVRGRKGTEAFF. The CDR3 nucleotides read TGCGCCAGCAAGGTGAGGGGGCGGAAGGGAACTGAAGCTTTCTTT.

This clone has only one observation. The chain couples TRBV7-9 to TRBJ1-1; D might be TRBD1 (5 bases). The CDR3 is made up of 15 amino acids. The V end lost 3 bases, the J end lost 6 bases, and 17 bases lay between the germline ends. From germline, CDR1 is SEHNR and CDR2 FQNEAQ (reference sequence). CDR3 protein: CASSLEPGRRAEAFF. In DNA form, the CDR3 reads TGTGCCAGCAGCTTGGAGCCTGGGCGCAGGGCTGAAGCTTTCTTT.

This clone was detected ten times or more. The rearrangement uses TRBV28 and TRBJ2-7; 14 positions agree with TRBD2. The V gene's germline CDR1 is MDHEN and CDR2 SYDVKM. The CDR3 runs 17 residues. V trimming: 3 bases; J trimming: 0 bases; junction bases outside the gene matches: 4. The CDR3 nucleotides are TGTGCCAGCAGTTTGGGGACTAGCGGGAGAGTCTCCTACGAGCAGTACTTC. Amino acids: CASSLGTSGRVSYEQYF.